This entry concerns a single T cell receptor beta chain. The antigen is undetermined. These data belong to a study of blood T cells in healthy people across ages. The study recruited healthy Caucasian donors from Russia who were aged roughly 6 to 95. Whenever a sample was processed, at least 6.5 million PBMCs were isolated. Per individual sample, total RNA of at least 5.5 micrograms was extracted. Using a J-beta primer mix together with a sample-barcoded 5' primer, a second PCR was run for roughly 7 to 12 cycles. From the 5' RACE reads, TCRdb called clonotypes with MiXCR, one entry per CDR3 protein. The sample contains approximately 1.5 million distinct CDR3 sequences, around 35% of which appear only once. Study observations and caveats: It was found that TCR beta diversity correlated strongly with the percentage of naive T cells.

CDR3 length equals 19 residues. The V gene lost 3 bases and the J gene lost 0 bases, with 18 bases spanning the gap. Looked up from germline, CDR1 is MNHNS and CDR2 is SASEGT. The TCR sequence derives from a woman aged 25 to 39 in good health. The specimen was blood. V and J are TRBV6-1 and TRBJ2-6; D may be TRBD1 or TRBD2 (6 bases each). CDR3 sequence (DNA): TGTGCCAGCAGTGATACCAGGGGCGGAGGGAGCTCTGGGGCCAACGTCCTGACTTTC. Amino acids: CASSDTRGGGSSGANVLTF.